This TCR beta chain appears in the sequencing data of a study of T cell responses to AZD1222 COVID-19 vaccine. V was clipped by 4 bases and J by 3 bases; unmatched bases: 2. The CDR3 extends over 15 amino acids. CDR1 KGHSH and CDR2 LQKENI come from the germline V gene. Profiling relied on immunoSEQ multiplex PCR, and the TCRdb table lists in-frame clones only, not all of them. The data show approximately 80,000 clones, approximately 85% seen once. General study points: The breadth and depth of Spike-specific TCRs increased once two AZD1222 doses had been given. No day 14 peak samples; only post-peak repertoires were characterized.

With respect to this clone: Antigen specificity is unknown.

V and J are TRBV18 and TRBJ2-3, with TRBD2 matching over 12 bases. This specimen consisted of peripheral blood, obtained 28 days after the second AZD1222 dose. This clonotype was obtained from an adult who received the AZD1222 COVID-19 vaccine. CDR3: CASSQGLAGTDTQYF. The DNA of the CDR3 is TGTGCCAGCTCACAAGGACTAGCGGGGACAGATACGCAGTATTTT.